Included here is one TCR beta chain sequence, with context. Its target is not known. This specimen belongs to a study of cytomegalovirus exposure and HLA in healthy donors. Study-level background: The same platform used for the approximately 700 first-cohort repertoires was also used for the 120 or so validation repertoires, as a later analysis reported. Study-wide points: Listed as cytomegalovirus-associated were 170 or so TCR beta chains. Reports showed the classifier diagnosing cytomegalovirus status with high specificity and sensitivity.

After removal of 5 bases from V and 4 bases from J, the junction contained 13 bases not matched to a gene. The V gene's germline CDR1 is SEHNR and CDR2 FQNEAQ (reference sequence). The CDR3 extends over 16 amino acids. Generated by immunoSEQ multiplex PCR, the TCRdb table keeps only in-frame clones and is missing some. The sample carries roughly 130,000 clones, 89% recorded once. Source material: PBMCs. V and J are TRBV7-9 and TRBJ1-1, with TRBD1 identical over 7 bases. This receptor was identified in a man younger than 40 in good health and CMV-seronegative. CDR3 nucleotides: TGTGCCAGCAGCCCCCCGGACAGGTTAAGGATCACTGAAGCTTTCTTT. It is translated as CASSPPDRLRITEAFF.